This T cell receptor beta chain was profiled in a study of T cell repertoires in cytomegalovirus infection. The CDR3 covers 15 residues. After removal of 3 bases from V and 0 bases from J, the junction contained 2 bases not matched to a gene. CDR1 is SGHDT and CDR2 is YYEEEE in the germline V gene. Study-level points and caveats: HLA-C-restricted TCR beta clonotypes specific for CMV led the ex vivo response.

Via MiXCR, TCRdb re-called the reads, giving one row per CDR3 protein. The sample has 450,000 to 600,000 distinct CDR3 sequences, under 55% seen once; the top ten hold around 44%. A remark on this clonotype: Antigen: not known.

The rearrangement uses TRBV5-6 and TRBJ2-1, with 8 bases aligning to TRBD1. This specimen was cultured PBMCs, taken from culture after CMV antigen stimulation. The TCR originated in a human donor in good health (CMV status not recorded). Some clones in this sample may be carry-over from other donors' samples. CDR3 nucleotide sequence: TGTGCCAGCAGCTCGACAGGGGCCTCCTACAATGAGCAGTTCTTC. Its translation: CASSSTGASYNEQFF.